Included here is one TCR beta chain sequence, with context. The CDR3 has 13 amino acids. The ends were cut back, 4 bases at V and 4 bases at J, with 10 bases in the middle. Germline CDR1 reads WSHSY; CDR2 reads SAAADI. These data come from a study of identical twins. The cDNA had a unique molecular identifier and a template-switch universal primer site. TCRdb re-called the 5' RACE reads through MiXCR, storing one row per CDR3 protein. This sample has around 650,000 distinct CDR3 sequences; less than 9% occur once, and the top ten carry 1.6%. These records were also assigned to another study, of yellow fever vaccine responses in identical twins. That study reports: The authors reported partly convergent, partly personalized vaccine responses in identical twins.

Sequencing input: PBMCs. The genes are TRBV10-2 and TRBJ1-1, with D unresolved. The origin of this receptor is a woman aged 18-29 years in good health. The CDR3: CASSATLGTEAFF. The CDR3 nucleotides are TGCGCCAGCAGTGCGACATTGGGCACTGAAGCTTTCTTT.